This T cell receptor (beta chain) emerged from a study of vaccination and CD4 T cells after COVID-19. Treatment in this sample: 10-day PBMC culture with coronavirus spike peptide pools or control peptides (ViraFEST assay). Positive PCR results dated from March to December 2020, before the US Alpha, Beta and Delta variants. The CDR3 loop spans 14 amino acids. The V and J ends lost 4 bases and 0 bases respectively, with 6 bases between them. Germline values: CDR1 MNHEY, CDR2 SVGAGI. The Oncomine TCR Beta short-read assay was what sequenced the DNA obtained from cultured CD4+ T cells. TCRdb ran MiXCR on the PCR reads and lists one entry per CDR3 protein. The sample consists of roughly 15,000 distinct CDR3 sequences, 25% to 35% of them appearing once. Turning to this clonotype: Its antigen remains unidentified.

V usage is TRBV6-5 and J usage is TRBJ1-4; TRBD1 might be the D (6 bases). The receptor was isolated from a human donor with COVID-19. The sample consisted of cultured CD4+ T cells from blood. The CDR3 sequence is CASSWTATNEKLFF. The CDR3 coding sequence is TGTGCCAGCAGTTGGACAGCAACTAATGAAAAACTGTTTTTT.